The 6 T cell receptor beta chains in this list originate from one sample, sequenced in a study of molecular identifiers for immune sequencing clone quantification. A single record per CDR3 protein comes from TCRdb applying MiXCR to the PCR reads. The sample shows some 320,000 distinct CDR3 sequences, roughly a quarter of them seen only once. The sample taken for sequencing was naive CD8+ T cells from blood, with Jurkat cell RNA spiked in. Specified subset: FACS-sorted CD8+CD4-CCR7+CD45RA+ naive T cells. The receptors come from a human donor in good health. Some libraries in this study had Jurkat cell RNA spiked in.

The CDR3: CASSPTPGQGAQETQYF. The CDR3, as DNA: TGTGCCAGCTCACCCACTCCTGGACAGGGGGCTCAAGAGACCCAGTACTTC. The V and J genes are TRBV18 and TRBJ2-5; 11 bases line up with TRBD1. Germline V lookup: CDR1 KGHSH, CDR2 LQKENI. The CDR3 contains 17 residues. The junction had 8 bases not matched to a gene; V was cut back by 3 bases and J by 2 bases.

Notes on this clonotype: At one of its ends the junction is not consistent with the germline gene, which may arise from a read error. This chain connects TRBV4-3 to TRBJ2-1, with 8 nucleotides matching TRBD1. Per the germline V gene, CDR1 is LGHNA and CDR2 is YSLEER. There are 16 residues in the CDR3. The CDR3 region has the DNA TGCGCCAGCAGCCAAGGACAGGACAGGGTCTACAATGAGCATTTCTTC. This translates into CASSQGQDRVYNEHFF.

There are many counts of this clonotype. The V gene is TRBV29-1, the J gene TRBJ1-1; 8 bases agree with TRBD1. Germline CDR1 reads SQVTM; CDR2 reads ANQGSEA. The CDR3 consists of 13 residues. The ends lost 7 bases at V and 4 bases at J; junction bases unmatched: 8. The CDR3 DNA reads TGCAGCGGCGACAGGGGTGATTCCACTGAAGCTTTCTTT. Translating it yields CSGDRGDSTEAFF.

This clonotype was seen repeatedly, ten times or more. The chain is built from TRBV27 and TRBJ2-7; 10 bases agree with TRBD1. V lost 3 bases and J lost 5; bases outside the gene matches: 7. The CDR3 has 15 residues. Germline V CDR1 and CDR2: MNHEY, SMNVEV (reference sequence). The CDR3 DNA is TGTGCCAGCAGTTTGTTTTGGGACAGGGGCCACGAGCAGTACTTC. This encodes CASSLFWDRGHEQYF.

With respect to this clonotype: This may arise from a read error, as a much more abundant clone is one base away. CDR3 in amino acids: CSARRAANEKLFF. CDR3 DNA: TGCAGCGCCCGGAGAGCAGCTAATGAAAAACTGTTTTTT. The rearrangement links TRBV29-1 to TRBJ1-4, with D unclear. Germline lookup yields CDR1 SQVTM and CDR2 ANQGSEA. Trimming cost V 7 bases and J 3 bases, with 12 bases left between them. The CDR3 consists of 13 residues.

This clonotype was detected only a few times. The chain uses TRBV27 and TRBJ2-2; TRBD1 aligns across 7 bases. The CDR3 consists of 14 residues. Germline CDR1 MNHEY, CDR2 SMNVEV (reference sequence). V trimming: 4 bases; J trimming: 6 bases; junction bases outside the gene matches: 5. CDR3 in amino acids: CASSWTGSAGELFF. The CDR3 DNA is TGTGCCAGCAGTTGGACAGGATCGGCCGGGGAGCTGTTTTTT.